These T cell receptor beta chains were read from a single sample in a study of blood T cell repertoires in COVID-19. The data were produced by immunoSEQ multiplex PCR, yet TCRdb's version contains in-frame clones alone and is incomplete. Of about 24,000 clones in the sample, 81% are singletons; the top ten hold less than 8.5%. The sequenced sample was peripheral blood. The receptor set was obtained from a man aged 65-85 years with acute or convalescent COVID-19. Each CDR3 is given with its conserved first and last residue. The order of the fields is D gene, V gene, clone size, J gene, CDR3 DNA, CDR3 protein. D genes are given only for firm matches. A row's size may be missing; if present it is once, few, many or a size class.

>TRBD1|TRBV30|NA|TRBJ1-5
TGTGCCTGGAGTCCCGAGACAGGGAGGAGCAATCAGCCCCAGCATTTT
CAWSPETGRSNQPQHF
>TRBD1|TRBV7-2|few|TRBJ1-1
TGTGCCAGCAGCTTAGGTACAGGGGTTACTGAAGCTTTCTTT
CASSLGTGVTEAFF
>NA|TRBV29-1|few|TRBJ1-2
TGCAGCGTTGAAGAGGGCGCCGGATGGGGGGGAGAGGGCTACACCTTC
CSVEEGAGWGGEGYTF
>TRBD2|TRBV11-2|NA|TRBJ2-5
TGTGCCAGCAGCAGGACTAGTCAAGAGACCCAGTACTTC
CASSRTSQETQYF
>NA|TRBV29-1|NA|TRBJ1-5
TGCAGCGTTGCTCAGGGTATGAGTCAGCCCCAGCATTTT
CSVAQGMSQPQHF
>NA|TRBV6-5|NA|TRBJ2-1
TGTGCCAGCAGTTCTCAGGGTACGACCTACAATGAGCAGTTCTTC
CASSSQGTTYNEQFF
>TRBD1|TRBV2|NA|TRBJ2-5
TGTGCCAGCACCGGGCAGGGGGTAGGAGAGACCCAGTACTTC
CASTGQGVGETQYF
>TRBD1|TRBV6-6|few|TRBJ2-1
TGTGCCAGCAGTTCCACAGGGGGCGGTTATGAGCAGTTCTTC
CASSSTGGGYEQFF
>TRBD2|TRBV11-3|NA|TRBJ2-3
TGTGCCAGCAGCTTTGCCAGCGGGAGTTTCGCAGATACGCAGTATTTT
CASSFASGSFADTQYF
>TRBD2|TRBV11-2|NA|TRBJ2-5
TGTGCCAGCAGCTTAAGCCCCAGCGGGGGAAGGCAAGAGACCCAGTACTTC
CASSLSPSGGRQETQYF